The source of this T cell receptor beta chain is a study of cytomegalovirus exposure and HLA in healthy donors (dated by TCRdb to about 2017). Broadly, across the study: In an earlier analysis of approximately 640 of the donors, under 300 Gb of sequence data and about 110 million unique TCR beta sequences from about 180 million T cells were reported. Approximately 310 gigabases of sequencing data and approximately 92 million unique TCR sequences made up an early release that covered 500 to 700 HLA-typed donors. Of the roughly 400 genotyped donors, over 70% fell in the genetic ancestry cluster associated with self-reported Caucasian donors. The aim of the study was to test whether cataloging public T cell receptors could identify signatures of past pathogen exposure. Using immunosequencing, the study profiled T cell repertoires from about 610 subjects and related those repertoires to cytomegalovirus serostatus. In addition to the first cohort of roughly 670 subjects, a separate validation cohort of over 90 different subjects was used. To predict cytomegalovirus infection status, the study combined high-throughput TCR immunosequencing, statistical association of individual TCRs with disease status, and machine learning. A later analysis re-examined previously published TCR beta repertoires from about 700 donors and added high-resolution HLA genotyping to investigate patterns of TCR occurrence. Rather than drawing on any new phenotypic data, the later analysis identified candidate immune exposures from TCR beta sequences and the way those sequences occurred across donors. An earlier analysis of some 500 of the donors used high-throughput TCR beta sequencing to judge whether each TCR beta V gene segment behaved as functional or pseudogenic. Donor age, sex, ethnicity and CMV serostatus were collected together with the repertoire data. A later genetic analysis used genome-wide SNP genotypes for about 55% of the 666 donors, treating that subset as a discovery cohort. All discovery cohort repertoires had been generated using a single sequencing platform. HLA typing covered class I and class II loci at four-digit resolution. Typing coverage differed by locus: A, B, C, DRB1 and DQB1 were typed in roughly 620-640 donors, DQA1 in about 500, DPA1 in approximately 600, and DPB1 in just under 490. Several DR-DQ haplotypes were handled as single units for association and clustering because linkage in the cohort was strong. Among about 400 genotyped donors of the cohort, an average of approximately 240,000 unique TCR beta nucleotide sequences was sequenced per donor, of which roughly 18% were non-productive. What the study reported, not specific to this receptor: According to a later analysis, parvovirus B19, influenza, CMV and Epstein-Barr virus appeared linked to several top co-occurrence clusters. In a later analysis, HLA-associated TCR beta chains were found to be more clonally expanded and to have lower generation probabilities than equally common non-associated chains. Broadly in line with IMGT annotations, most TCR beta V segments showed up in productive rearrangements about 87% or about 30% of the time in an earlier analysis of a few hundred of the donors. For the cohort, immune exposure information was limited to CMV serostatus. Presence/absence analyses assumed roughly uniform sequencing depth across donors, an assumption that may not hold. A later analysis found that TCR association rates varied across HLA loci, with DRB1 alleles showing the most associated TCRs and HLA-C alleles the fewest. Correlated functional status among segregating V segments might reflect linkage disequilibrium, but an unknown experimental factor could not be ruled out. In vitro tests confirmed that a few of the cytomegalovirus-associated TCR beta chains recognize cytomegalovirus antigens. Most TCR sequences were seen in very few donors, while some public TCRs were found in many individuals. Because counts were too low, about 18 rarely observed V segments, including chromosome 9 orphons, were left out of the earlier analysis of 587 of the donors. HLA typing was unavailable for some donors at each locus, so association tests used only the typed subset. Assigning TCR associations to individual alleles was difficult when HLA alleles, especially DR and DQ, strongly co-occurred. An association between a missense DCLRE1C variant and V-gene and J-gene trimming of TCR beta chains was found in a later genetic analysis and replicated in an independent cohort. In a later analysis, 16,951 TCR beta sequences were associated with specific HLA alleles at a false discovery rate of 0.05. The classifier was reported to diagnose cytomegalovirus status with high specificity and sensitivity in both the original cohort and the validation cohort. A total of 150 or so TCR beta chains were listed by the study as associated with cytomegalovirus. The authors suggested that the approach could potentially be generalized to other disease states and immunological phenotypes. Most CMV-associated TCR beta chains appeared to be HLA-restricted in a later analysis, and the HLA associations seemed to be driven largely by CMV exposure. According to a later genetic analysis, donors in an Asian-associated ancestry cluster had fewer N-insertions in productive TCRs than the approximately 630-donor mean. The sequencing pipeline was judged likely to have produced a cluster of highly shared sequence variants as a technical artifact. A further reported finding was that TCR beta sequences accurately predicted the HLA-A and HLA-B alleles for most subjects in the first cohort. The cohort was sequenced for TCR beta chains only, and without alpha or paired-chain data the features that could be detected were limited. Because the 87-base-pair reads could not distinguish some IMGT-functional V segments, including TRBV6-2 and TRBV6-3, those segments were excluded.

Relative to germline, V is missing 4 bases and J is missing 4 bases, with 2 bases of the junction outside any gene match. There are 13 amino acids in the CDR3, from cysteine to phenylalanine inclusive. The sequence is cut down to CDR3 DNA, 39 bases in frame from base 1. For CDR1 and CDR2, the germline V gene lists SQVTM and ANQGSEA. Receptors were amplified or captured by the immunoSEQ multiplex PCR assay. For the multiplex PCR, a mixture combining 60 forward primers for TCR Vbeta segments and 13 reverse primers for TCR Jbeta segments was used. A multiplex PCR assay on genomic DNA amplified the CDR3 region of rearranged TCR beta genes. On the Illumina HiSeq System, the amplified TCR beta libraries were sequenced as 87-base-pair reads. The source study handled its data this way. In a later analysis, around 80 million unique TCR beta chains were counted across the roughly 610 repertoires, and roughly 11 million of these chains were shared by at least two donors. To remove PCR and sequencing errors, raw reads were error-corrected and collapsed into unique sequences using a nearest-neighbor algorithm that merged closely related sequences. Alignment of CDR3 sequences to IMGT reference sequences was used to assign V, D and J gene segments. Each retained sequence needed at least a six-nucleotide match to both a V gene segment and a J gene segment. Rearrangements were classified as productive when the CDR3 lacked stop codons and remained in frame with V and J, and all other rearrangements were classified as non-productive. CDR3 was defined according to IMGT convention as the region running from the second conserved V-encoded cysteine to the conserved J-encoded phenylalanine. Sequences without an unambiguous match to a single V gene segment were excluded from the earlier analysis of several hundred of the donors. An earlier analysis of fewer than 750 of the donors classified V segments as functional when productive rearrangements were above 56.7% and as segregating when the standard deviation between donors was above 5%. A statistical classification framework was developed to diagnose cytomegalovirus status using the catalog of TCR beta chain sequences. In a later analysis, V and J genes were assigned by comparing TCR nucleotide sequences against IMGT/GENE-DB human TR gene sequences. A later analysis assigned CDR3 sequences and most-parsimonious VDJ recombination scenarios with the TCRdist pipeline. In a later analysis, every TCR beta chain was defined by the combination of its CDR3 amino acid sequence and its V-gene family, and reads without a unique V-gene family were dropped. In a later analysis, 550 to 650 highly shared, low-generation-probability nucleotide sequences were removed to address suspected cross-contamination and a sequencing artifact. A later analysis calculated a clonal expansion index for each public chain from normalized within-repertoire ranks of inferred template counts. In a later analysis, generation probabilities were computed with a VDJ recombination model fitted to out-of-frame rearrangements, and the resulting probabilities were checked against IGoR. Hypergeometric tests were used in a later analysis to score TCR-TCR, TCR-HLA and TCR-CMV co-occurrence, with a repertoire-size bias correction applied to the TCR pairs. False discovery rates were estimated in a later analysis by permuting HLA or CMV assignments 20 times. In a later analysis, co-occurring TCRs were grouped using DBSCAN, and TCRdist sequence similarity was added for clustering within HLA-allele-positive subsets. Repertoires with fewer than 30,000 or more than 120,000 public chains, plus five repertoires with anomalous nucleotide sharing, were excluded from co-occurrence clustering. TCRdb mirrors the immuneACCESS table, restricted to in-frame sequences. Some clones are absent from its copies; in checked studies, under half trace to an unresolved V gene, and the reason for the others is unknown. V and J calls and clone size come straight from that table; D and trimming were deduced from the DNA. The sample's table covers more than 200,000 clones. The ten most abundant clones make up about 0.9% of the sample.

Comment on this clone: Its antigen has not been determined.

In total, roughly 670 healthy bone marrow donors made up the cohort. All cohort members were sampled while nominally healthy, although unrecorded immune exposures were likely present. The donor was CMV seropositive and was included in the group of 270 or so seropositive cohort members. A peripheral blood sample was provided by each donor, and peripheral blood mononuclear cells were used for TCR beta sequencing. Genomic DNA was extracted from the blood cell samples with the Qiagen DNeasy Blood Extraction Kit. The sample taken for sequencing was PBMCs. The sequence was obtained from a woman in her twenties or thirties in good health and CMV-seropositive. Here the chain combines TRBV29-1 and TRBJ2-3, with 10 bases matching TRBD1. The CDR3 has the sequence CSVGDRGPDTQYF. The nucleotides read TGCAGCGTTGGGGACAGGGGACCAGATACGCAGTATTTT.